The rows below give T cell receptor beta chains drawn from one sample of a study of identical twins. Each CDR3 protein gets one entry after TCRdb re-called the 5' RACE reads with MiXCR. This sample has fewer than 900,000 distinct CDR3 sequences; 21% occur once, and the top ten carry about 4.5%. A further study also used this sample, focusing on T cells expressing NK-cell markers.

Source material: PBMCs. The source is a woman under 30 in good health. Each CDR3 is given with its conserved first and last residue. A D gene is named only where the DNA matches it firmly. Clone size is given for some rows only: seen once, a few or many times, or a class if the clone is expanded.

v_gene	j_gene	abundance	d_gene	CDR3nt	CDR3aa
TRBV7-9	TRBJ1-5	few	.	TGTGCCAGCAGCTTAGGTCCAGGGCAAGGGGCCCAGCATTTT	CASSLGPGQGAQHF
TRBV20-1	TRBJ2-7	few	.	TGCAGTGCTAGGGGGTACAGGGCAGGGGAAGTCCACGAGCAGTACTTC	CSARGYRAGEVHEQYF
TRBV20-1	TRBJ2-5	.	.	TGCAGTGCCCTACCTCACCGGGACCAACAAGAGACCCAGTACTTC	CSALPHRDQQETQYF
TRBV20-1	TRBJ2-5	few	.	TGCAGTGCAGATCGGCCGGGAGAAGAGACCCAGTACTTC	CSADRPGEETQYF
TRBV7-9	TRBJ2-3	.	.	TGTGCCAGCAGCGCCAGGCCCGTACAGTCTTTGGATACGCAGTATTTT	CASSARPVQSLDTQYF
TRBV7-2	TRBJ2-2	.	.	TGTGCCAGCAGCCCTCGAGCAGGCGCCGGGGAGCTGTTTTTT	CASSPRAGAGELFF
TRBV6-4	TRBJ1-1	.	.	TGTGCCAGCAGTGACCGGACGAACACTGAAGCTTTCTTT	CASSDRTNTEAFF
TRBV12-3/TRBV12-4	TRBJ2-1	.	TRBD2	TGTGCCAGCAGTCAAACCCAGCGGGGGAACAATGAGCAGTTCTTC	CASSQTQRGNNEQFF
TRBV20-1	TRBJ1-1	.	.	TGCAGTGCTAGAAAGGGCGATGGCACTGAAGCTTTCTTT	CSARKGDGTEAFF
TRBV5-6	TRBJ1-2	few	TRBD1	TGTGCCAGCAGTTCCCTGGCCACGGACAGGCTTTATGGCTACACCTTC	CASSSLATDRLYGYTF
TRBV3-1	TRBJ2-1	.	TRBD2	TGTGCCAGCATGGGAGTAGCGGGAGCTTTCAATGAGCAGTTCTTC	CASMGVAGAFNEQFF
TRBV5-5	TRBJ2-1	.	.	TGTGCCAGCAGCACCATGGCGGGTGAGCAGTTCTTC	CASSTMAGEQFF
TRBV7-6	TRBJ2-3	few	.	TGTGCCAGCAGCCCCCGTCGGGCTGAAGATACGCAGTATTTT	CASSPRRAEDTQYF
TRBV20-1	TRBJ2-7	few	.	TGCAGTGCTAGAGCCAGGACGCCGTACGAGCAGTACTTC	CSARARTPYEQYF
TRBV5-5	TRBJ2-7	.	.	TGTGCCAGCAGCCCTAGGGGGTTCTTCTACGAGCAGTACTTC	CASSPRGFFYEQYF
TRBV20-1	TRBJ2-1	many	TRBD1	TGCAGTGCTAGGGACAGGGGGTCCTACAATGAGCAGTTCTTC	CSARDRGSYNEQFF
TRBV29-1	TRBJ2-5	.	.	TGCAGCGTTTCCCCCCCGGAGACCCAGTACTTC	CSVSPPETQYF
TRBV27	TRBJ2-1	.	TRBD2	TGTGCCAGCAGTCCCTCTAGCGGGGGGGCTAGGAACAATGAGCAGTTCTTC	CASSPSSGGARNNEQFF
TRBV7-8	TRBJ1-1	.	.	TGTGCCAGCAGCTCAACCGTCCGGAGGAACACTGAAGCTTTCTTT	CASSSTVRRNTEAFF
TRBV5-1	TRBJ2-7	.	.	TGCGCCAGCAGCTTCTCACATATTCGGGGGGCCCACTACGAGCAGTACTTC	CASSFSHIRGAHYEQYF
TRBV11-2	TRBJ2-2	.	TRBD1	TGTGCCAGCAGCCTAGGGACAGGTCCCCTAGGGGAGCTGTTTTTT	CASSLGTGPLGELFF
TRBV7-2	TRBJ1-2	.	TRBD1	TGTGCCAGCAGCTTAGCGGGGACAGGGGGGTCCCTACCGTACACCTTC	CASSLAGTGGSLPYTF
TRBV20-1	TRBJ1-1	.	.	TGCAGTGCTAGAGAAGGATGGTTGAACACTGAAGCTTTCTTT	CSAREGWLNTEAFF
TRBV9	TRBJ2-3	few	.	TGTGCCAGCAGCGTAGGGGGAAATGACGATACGCAGTATTTT	CASSVGGNDDTQYF
TRBV20-1	TRBJ2-2	few	.	TGCAGTGCTAGCGGGACTTCGCAGTGGAACACCGGGGAGCTGTTTTTT	CSASGTSQWNTGELFF
TRBV4-3	TRBJ2-1	many	.	TGCGCCAGCAGCCAAGATAGCGTCCCTAGCGCGTCCTACAATGAGCAGTTCTTC	CASSQDSVPSASYNEQFF
TRBV12-1	TRBJ2-1	.	.	TGTGCCAGACTCTTTAGAACCCCGCAGTTCTTC	CARLFRTPQFF
TRBV28	TRBJ2-4	few	.	TGTGCCAGCAGATTCTTTGATATTCAGTACTTC	CASRFFDIQYF
TRBV20-1	TRBJ2-3	.	.	TGCAGTGCTAGAGGTTGGGTGCGCGCAGATACGCAGTATTTT	CSARGWVRADTQYF
TRBV3-1	TRBJ2-1	few	.	TGTGCCAGCAGCCAATACCAAACGCAGTTCTTC	CASSQYQTQFF
TRBV18	TRBJ2-3	.	.	TGTGCCAACCCCGGGAGCTTCATAGGAATAGCGCAGTATTTT	CANPGSFIGIAQYF
TRBV5-1	TRBJ1-1	.	.	TGCGCCAGCAGAAGGTGGGGGGAGACTGAAGCTTTCTTT	CASRRWGETEAFF
TRBV10-3	TRBJ2-1	many	.	TGTGCCATCAGTGACCCGACAGCAAACCGCGTAGGTGGGCAGTTCTTC	CAISDPTANRVGGQFF
TRBV20-1	TRBJ2-3	few	.	TGCAGTGTCGTTGGGCGGGCCCCCAGTGGAGATACGCAGTATTTT	CSVVGRAPSGDTQYF
TRBV6-1	TRBJ1-1	few	TRBD1	TGTGCCAGCAGTACCTTGACAGGGTCGAACACTGAAGCTTTCTTT	CASSTLTGSNTEAFF
TRBV7-2	TRBJ2-1	.	TRBD1	TGTGCCAGCAGCACCCAGACAGGGTACGAGCAGTTCTTC	CASSTQTGYEQFF
TRBV4-3	TRBJ2-2	few	.	TGCGCCAGCAGCCAGATGGATTACACCGGGGAGCTGTTTTTT	CASSQMDYTGELFF
TRBV6-5	TRBJ2-1	few	.	TGTGCCAGCAGTTTGAGGAAAACTTACAATGAGCAGTTCTTC	CASSLRKTYNEQFF
TRBV5-1	TRBJ2-7	few	TRBD2	TGCGCCAGCAGCCCCGGACTAGCGGGGGCCCACGAGCAGCAGTACTTC	CASSPGLAGAHEQQYF
TRBV27	TRBJ2-7	many	TRBD2	TGTGCCAGCAGTCCGCTAGCGGGTTACTCCTACGAGCAGTACTTC	CASSPLAGYSYEQYF
TRBV6-2/TRBV6-3	TRBJ2-4	.	.	TGTGCCAGCAGCGGAGGGGCCTCCCTTCTAGCCAAAAACATTCAGTACTTC	CASSGGASLLAKNIQYF
TRBV2	TRBJ2-7	.	TRBD1	TGTGCCAGCCGGGCCCAAGGGGGCAGACTACTTGACGAGCAGTACTTC	CASRAQGGRLLDEQYF
TRBV4-3	TRBJ1-6	few	.	TGCGCCAGCAGCCATTCCCGGGACCTCATCGACTCTTCACCCCTCCACTTT	CASSHSRDLIDSSPLHF
TRBV12-3/TRBV12-4	TRBJ2-7	few	TRBD1	TGTGCCAGCACCGGGACGGGACAGGGGCTGTACGAGCAGTACTTC	CASTGTGQGLYEQYF
TRBV12-3/TRBV12-4	TRBJ1-4	few	.	TGTGCCACCCAAGGGGAAGCGCGTGAAAAACTGTTTTTT	CATQGEAREKLFF
TRBV5-1	TRBJ2-3	few	.	TGCGCCAGCGCGTCGTACGGGACTCAGAGGGATACGCAGTATTTT	CASASYGTQRDTQYF